The sequence of this T cell receptor (beta chain) was determined in a study of cytomegalovirus exposure and HLA in healthy donors. It was with 60 Vbeta and 13 Jbeta primers that the PCR ran. Only in-frame clones appear in the TCRdb table, and some are missing; sequencing was by immunoSEQ multiplex PCR. The repertoire holds approximately 120,000 clones, with roughly 79% as singletons. Study findings and constraints: Cytomegalovirus status was reportedly diagnosed by the classifier with high sensitivity and specificity. Presence/absence analyses took donor sequencing depth as roughly uniform.

Note on this clone: Its antigen is currently unknown.

The CDR3 has 15 amino acids. Trimming removed 0 bases from V and 4 bases from J; junction bases left unmatched: 5. Germline values: CDR1 SGHKS, CDR2 YYEKEE (reference sequence). Sequenced: PBMCs. This chain links TRBV5-5 with TRBJ2-5; 8 nucleotides match TRBD2. This receptor was obtained from a woman between 45 and 60 years old in good health and CMV-seropositive. The CDR3 reads CASSLVHSGRETQYF. DNA for the CDR3: TGTGCCAGCAGCTTGGTTCACAGCGGGAGAGAGACCCAGTACTTC.